These T cell receptor beta chains were read from a single sample in a study of response to subunit inactivated influenza vaccine. TCRdb processed the RT-PCR reads anew with MiXCR; each CDR3 protein has one entry. The sample consists of about 830,000 distinct CDR3 sequences, approximately 17% of them appearing once. This material consisted of PBMCs from blood, taken less than 6 days after vaccination. The receptors were sampled from a man aged 45-60 years who received an inactivated influenza vaccine. The CDR3 runs from the conserved cysteine through the conserved F or W. Fields, in order: clone size, V gene, D gene, J gene, CDR3 protein, CDR3 DNA. A D gene is named only where the DNA matches it firmly. Clone size is shown for a subset of rows, as once, few, many or a class of expanded clone.

clone size: -; V gene: TRBV11-2; D gene: -; J gene: TRBJ1-6; CDR3 protein: CASSHTDRNSPLHF; CDR3 DNA: TGTGCCAGCAGCCATACGGACCGGAATTCACCCCTCCACTTT
clone size: few; V gene: TRBV5-1; D gene: -; J gene: TRBJ2-2; CDR3 protein: CASSPGHGTGELFF; CDR3 DNA: TGCGCCAGCAGCCCAGGGCACGGCACCGGGGAGCTGTTTTTT
clone size: few; V gene: TRBV21-1; D gene: -; J gene: TRBJ2-5; CDR3 protein: CASSNPPAGETQYF; CDR3 DNA: TGTGCCAGCAGCAACCCTCCGGCGGGGGAGACCCAGTACTTC
clone size: few; V gene: TRBV12-3/TRBV12-4; D gene: -; J gene: TRBJ1-1; CDR3 protein: CATSKPGGTEAFF; CDR3 DNA: TGTGCCACCTCAAAACCGGGGGGTACTGAAGCTTTCTTT
clone size: -; V gene: TRBV4-3; D gene: TRBD1; J gene: TRBJ2-3; CDR3 protein: CASSQDALDRDTQYF; CDR3 DNA: TGCGCCAGCAGCCAAGACGCGTTGGACAGGGATACGCAGTATTTT
clone size: few; V gene: TRBV9; D gene: TRBD1; J gene: TRBJ2-3; CDR3 protein: CASSARQGGTDTQYF; CDR3 DNA: TGTGCCAGCAGCGCCCGACAGGGAGGCACAGATACGCAGTATTTT
clone size: -; V gene: TRBV14; D gene: TRBD2; J gene: TRBJ2-5; CDR3 protein: CASSRGLAPQETQYF; CDR3 DNA: TGTGCCAGCAGCCGGGGACTAGCACCTCAAGAGACCCAGTACTTC
clone size: few; V gene: TRBV6-5; D gene: -; J gene: TRBJ2-1; CDR3 protein: CASSYASSFEQFF; CDR3 DNA: TGTGCCAGCAGTTACGCCTCCTCTTTTGAGCAGTTCTTC
clone size: few; V gene: TRBV20-1; D gene: TRBD2; J gene: TRBJ2-1; CDR3 protein: CSARDNLSGGWNEQFF; CDR3 DNA: TGCAGTGCTAGAGATAATTTAAGCGGGGGGTGGAATGAGCAGTTCTTC
clone size: few; V gene: TRBV20-1; D gene: TRBD1; J gene: TRBJ2-3; CDR3 protein: CSARAAGQGSSTDTQYF; CDR3 DNA: TGCAGTGCTAGAGCCGCGGGACAGGGATCTAGCACAGATACGCAGTATTTT
clone size: few; V gene: TRBV7-2; D gene: -; J gene: TRBJ2-1; CDR3 protein: CASSIIAPRGYNEQFF; CDR3 DNA: TGTGCCAGCAGCATAATCGCCCCTAGAGGCTACAATGAGCAGTTCTTC
clone size: -; V gene: TRBV29-1; D gene: TRBD1; J gene: TRBJ1-2; CDR3 protein: CSVDGQGGYGYTF; CDR3 DNA: TGCAGCGTCGACGGACAGGGAGGCTATGGCTACACCTTC
clone size: many; V gene: TRBV20-1; D gene: -; J gene: TRBJ2-3; CDR3 protein: CSARADSTDTQYF; CDR3 DNA: TGCAGTGCTAGAGCGGACAGCACAGATACGCAGTATTTT
clone size: -; V gene: TRBV12-3/TRBV12-4; D gene: TRBD1; J gene: TRBJ1-5; CDR3 protein: CASSFDRGGNQPQHF; CDR3 DNA: TGTGCCAGCAGTTTTGACAGGGGGGGCAATCAGCCCCAGCATTTT
clone size: -; V gene: TRBV10-3; D gene: TRBD1; J gene: TRBJ1-1; CDR3 protein: CAISEPRQGGNTEAFF; CDR3 DNA: TGTGCCATCAGTGAGCCACGACAGGGTGGGAACACTGAAGCTTTCTTT
clone size: few; V gene: TRBV18; D gene: -; J gene: TRBJ2-3; CDR3 protein: CASSHGENTDTQYF; CDR3 DNA: TGTGCCAGCTCTCACGGGGAAAACACAGATACGCAGTATTTT
clone size: few; V gene: TRBV20-1; D gene: TRBD1; J gene: TRBJ1-1; CDR3 protein: CSARAGTGNTEAFF; CDR3 DNA: TGCAGTGCTAGAGCCGGGACAGGCAACACTGAAGCTTTCTTT
clone size: few; V gene: TRBV20-1; D gene: -; J gene: TRBJ1-5; CDR3 protein: CSAQRQAFNQPQHF; CDR3 DNA: TGCAGTGCCCAAAGGCAGGCCTTCAATCAGCCCCAGCATTTT
clone size: few; V gene: TRBV6-2/TRBV6-3; D gene: -; J gene: TRBJ2-2; CDR3 protein: CASSDGVYGELFF; CDR3 DNA: TGTGCCAGCAGCGACGGGGTCTATGGGGAGCTGTTTTTT
clone size: -; V gene: TRBV7-2; D gene: -; J gene: TRBJ2-5; CDR3 protein: CASSLADASSYETQYF; CDR3 DNA: TGTGCCAGCAGCTTAGCGGACGCTAGTTCTTACGAGACCCAGTACTTC
clone size: few; V gene: TRBV5-1; D gene: TRBD1; J gene: TRBJ1-1; CDR3 protein: CASSLQGADTEAFF; CDR3 DNA: TGCGCCAGCAGCTTACAGGGGGCTGACACTGAAGCTTTCTTT
clone size: medium-sized; V gene: TRBV29-1; D gene: -; J gene: TRBJ2-7; CDR3 protein: CSVGSRETQYF; CDR3 DNA: TGCAGCGTTGGATCCAGGGAGACGCAGTACTTC
clone size: -; V gene: TRBV27; D gene: -; J gene: TRBJ2-7; CDR3 protein: CASSPTGTLARHEQYF; CDR3 DNA: TGTGCCAGCAGCCCAACGGGGACTTTAGCTAGACACGAGCAGTACTTC
clone size: few; V gene: TRBV10-2; D gene: -; J gene: TRBJ2-3; CDR3 protein: CASSHREFADTQYF; CDR3 DNA: TGCGCCAGCAGTCACAGGGAGTTCGCAGATACGCAGTATTTT
clone size: few; V gene: TRBV12-3/TRBV12-4; D gene: -; J gene: TRBJ1-5; CDR3 protein: CASTFQGTQPQHF; CDR3 DNA: TGTGCCAGCACCTTTCAGGGGACTCAGCCCCAGCATTTT
clone size: -; V gene: TRBV20-1; D gene: TRBD2; J gene: TRBJ2-2; CDR3 protein: CSARVGAGGSGELFF; CDR3 DNA: TGCAGTGCTAGAGTTGGTGCGGGAGGGTCCGGGGAGCTGTTTTTT
clone size: -; V gene: TRBV7-2; D gene: -; J gene: TRBJ1-4; CDR3 protein: CASSLSRAANEKLFF; CDR3 DNA: TGTGCCAGCAGCCTCTCGCGAGCTGCTAATGAAAAACTGTTTTTT
clone size: few; V gene: TRBV5-1; D gene: TRBD1; J gene: TRBJ1-6; CDR3 protein: CASSQGGSALHF; CDR3 DNA: TGCGCCAGCAGCCAGGGGGGCTCGGCCCTCCACTTT
clone size: -; V gene: TRBV20-1; D gene: TRBD2; J gene: TRBJ2-7; CDR3 protein: CSAASGRASYEQYF; CDR3 DNA: TGCAGTGCCGCAAGCGGGAGAGCCTCCTACGAGCAGTACTTC
clone size: few; V gene: TRBV6-5; D gene: TRBD1; J gene: TRBJ1-6; CDR3 protein: CASSYSTGGSYNSPLHF; CDR3 DNA: TGTGCCAGCAGTTACTCGACAGGGGGGTCCTATAATTCACCCCTCCACTTT
clone size: -; V gene: TRBV12-3/TRBV12-4; D gene: -; J gene: TRBJ2-3; CDR3 protein: CASSLVWAADTQYF; CDR3 DNA: TGTGCCAGCAGTTTAGTCTGGGCGGCAGATACGCAGTATTTT
clone size: -; V gene: TRBV29-1; D gene: -; J gene: TRBJ2-7; CDR3 protein: CSLPPRYEQYF; CDR3 DNA: TGCAGTTTACCTCCGCGCTACGAGCAGTACTTC
clone size: many; V gene: TRBV28; D gene: -; J gene: TRBJ2-7; CDR3 protein: CASSRWAYEQYF; CDR3 DNA: TGTGCCAGCAGCCGGTGGGCCTACGAGCAGTACTTC
clone size: few; V gene: TRBV28; D gene: TRBD2; J gene: TRBJ2-5; CDR3 protein: CASSLRRDYQETQYF; CDR3 DNA: TGTGCCAGCAGTTTACGCCGGGACTATCAAGAGACCCAGTACTTC
clone size: -; V gene: TRBV4-3; D gene: TRBD2; J gene: TRBJ2-1; CDR3 protein: CASSLGQREIGEQFF; CDR3 DNA: TGCGCCAGCAGCCTTGGGCAGCGGGAGATTGGGGAGCAGTTCTTC
clone size: -; V gene: TRBV4-2; D gene: -; J gene: TRBJ2-7; CDR3 protein: CASSYSGRDSYEQYF; CDR3 DNA: TGTGCCAGCAGCTACTCGGGGCGGGATTCCTACGAGCAGTACTTC
clone size: few; V gene: TRBV10-3; D gene: TRBD1; J gene: TRBJ2-1; CDR3 protein: CATGQGIEQFF; CDR3 DNA: TGTGCCACCGGACAGGGGATTGAGCAGTTCTTC
clone size: -; V gene: TRBV20-1; D gene: -; J gene: TRBJ2-7; CDR3 protein: CSAQGSSSYEQYF; CDR3 DNA: TGCAGTGCTCAGGGGTCGAGCTCCTACGAGCAGTACTTC
clone size: few; V gene: TRBV7-9; D gene: -; J gene: TRBJ1-5; CDR3 protein: CASSSGGPQHF; CDR3 DNA: TGTGCCAGCAGCTCCGGCGGGCCCCAGCATTTT
clone size: few; V gene: TRBV7-2; D gene: -; J gene: TRBJ2-5; CDR3 protein: CASSQQRDAEDETQYF; CDR3 DNA: TGTGCCAGCAGCCAACAACGGGACGCGGAGGATGAGACCCAGTACTTC
clone size: -; V gene: TRBV4-1; D gene: -; J gene: TRBJ1-1; CDR3 protein: CASSQERGAGNTEAFF; CDR3 DNA: TGCGCCAGCAGCCAAGAAAGGGGTGCCGGGAACACTGAAGCTTTCTTT
clone size: -; V gene: TRBV5-1; D gene: -; J gene: TRBJ2-7; CDR3 protein: CASSLDTGTHEQYF; CDR3 DNA: TGCGCCAGCAGCTTGGACACAGGAACCCACGAGCAGTACTTC
clone size: -; V gene: TRBV20-1; D gene: -; J gene: TRBJ2-7; CDR3 protein: CSAIGVLSYEQYF; CDR3 DNA: TGCAGTGCTATTGGCGTTCTCTCCTACGAGCAGTACTTC
clone size: -; V gene: TRBV20-1; D gene: -; J gene: TRBJ2-5; CDR3 protein: CSARSVQETQYF; CDR3 DNA: TGCAGTGCCCGTTCTGTTCAAGAGACCCAGTACTTC
clone size: -; V gene: TRBV28; D gene: -; J gene: TRBJ2-5; CDR3 protein: CASSAWTVVQETQYF; CDR3 DNA: TGTGCCAGCAGTGCCTGGACAGTGGTCCAAGAGACCCAGTACTTC
clone size: few; V gene: TRBV12-3/TRBV12-4; D gene: -; J gene: TRBJ1-2; CDR3 protein: CASSLGEYYGYTF; CDR3 DNA: TGTGCCAGCAGTTTAGGGGAGTACTATGGCTACACCTTC
clone size: -; V gene: TRBV4-3; D gene: TRBD1; J gene: TRBJ1-1; CDR3 protein: CASSPDRGRVAFF; CDR3 DNA: TGCGCCAGCAGCCCAGACAGGGGGCGAGTAGCTTTCTTT
clone size: -; V gene: TRBV5-4; D gene: TRBD2; J gene: TRBJ2-1; CDR3 protein: CASSLDLAGANEQFF; CDR3 DNA: TGTGCCAGCAGCTTGGATCTAGCGGGAGCCAATGAGCAGTTCTTC
clone size: -; V gene: TRBV4-2; D gene: -; J gene: TRBJ2-7; CDR3 protein: CASRPGSGSYEQYF; CDR3 DNA: TGTGCCAGCAGGCCCGGCTCCGGGTCCTACGAGCAGTACTTC
clone size: few; V gene: TRBV4-2; D gene: -; J gene: TRBJ2-1; CDR3 protein: CASSPPGASSYNEQFF; CDR3 DNA: TGTGCCAGCAGCCCGCCGGGGGCTAGCTCCTACAATGAGCAGTTCTTC
clone size: -; V gene: TRBV30; D gene: -; J gene: TRBJ1-2; CDR3 protein: CAWSLGQGYTF; CDR3 DNA: TGTGCCTGGAGTCTCGGACAGGGCTACACCTTC
clone size: few; V gene: TRBV5-5; D gene: TRBD2; J gene: TRBJ2-1; CDR3 protein: CASSLATPAAGGVQFF; CDR3 DNA: TGTGCCAGCAGCTTGGCCACACCCGCAGCGGGAGGGGTGCAGTTCTTC
clone size: few; V gene: TRBV15; D gene: -; J gene: TRBJ1-2; CDR3 protein: CATSRDGRRGKGYTF; CDR3 DNA: TGTGCCACCAGCAGAGACGGACGCCGTGGAAAGGGCTACACCTTC
clone size: few; V gene: TRBV7-9; D gene: -; J gene: TRBJ1-1; CDR3 protein: CASIRLTNTEAFF; CDR3 DNA: TGTGCCAGCATCCGCCTCACGAACACTGAAGCTTTCTTT
clone size: few; V gene: TRBV12-3/TRBV12-4; D gene: -; J gene: TRBJ2-5; CDR3 protein: CASGTSTAYQETQYF; CDR3 DNA: TGTGCCAGCGGGACCAGTACAGCGTACCAAGAGACCCAGTACTTC
clone size: -; V gene: TRBV4-3; D gene: TRBD1; J gene: TRBJ2-3; CDR3 protein: CASSQEPRQGQQYF; CDR3 DNA: TGCGCCAGCAGCCAAGAGCCCCGACAGGGACAGCAGTATTTT
clone size: many; V gene: TRBV12-3/TRBV12-4; D gene: -; J gene: TRBJ1-3; CDR3 protein: CASTRGSGNTIYF; CDR3 DNA: TGTGCCAGCACCCGAGGGTCTGGAAACACCATATATTTT
clone size: few; V gene: TRBV6-5; D gene: -; J gene: TRBJ2-1; CDR3 protein: CASSYGGDHGNEQFF; CDR3 DNA: TGTGCCAGCAGTTACGGAGGAGACCACGGCAATGAGCAGTTCTTC
clone size: -; V gene: TRBV27; D gene: TRBD1; J gene: TRBJ2-7; CDR3 protein: CAMSPGRTGRVREQYF; CDR3 DNA: TGTGCCATGAGCCCCGGGCGGACAGGGAGAGTACGCGAGCAGTACTTC
clone size: -; V gene: TRBV5-1; D gene: -; J gene: TRBJ1-1; CDR3 protein: CASSFGEAAFF; CDR3 DNA: TGCGCCAGCAGCTTCGGGGAAGCAGCTTTCTTT